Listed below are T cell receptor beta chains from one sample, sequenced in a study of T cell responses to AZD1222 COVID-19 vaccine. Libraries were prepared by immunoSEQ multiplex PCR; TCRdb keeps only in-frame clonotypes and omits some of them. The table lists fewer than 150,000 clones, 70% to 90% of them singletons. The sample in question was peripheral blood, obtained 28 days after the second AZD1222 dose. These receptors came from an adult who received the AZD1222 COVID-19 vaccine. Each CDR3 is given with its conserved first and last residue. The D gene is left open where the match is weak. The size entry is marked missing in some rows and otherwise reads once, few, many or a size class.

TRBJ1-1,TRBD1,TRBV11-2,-,CASSVTGGTEAFF,TGTGCCAGCAGCGTTACAGGGGGCACTGAAGCTTTCTTT
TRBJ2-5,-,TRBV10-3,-,CAISEDSGGETQYF,TGTGCCATCAGTGAAGATTCCGGAGGGGAGACCCAGTACTTC
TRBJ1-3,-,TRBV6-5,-,CASSYGGNTIYF,TGTGCCAGCAGTTACGGGGGAAACACCATATATTTT
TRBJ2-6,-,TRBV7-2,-,CASSPLHSGANVLTF,TGTGCCAGCAGCCCACTCCACTCTGGGGCCAACGTCCTGACTTTC
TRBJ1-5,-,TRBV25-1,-,CASSDSRGGNQPQHF,TGTGCCAGCAGTGATTCCAGGGGCGGCAATCAGCCCCAGCATTTT
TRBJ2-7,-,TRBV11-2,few,CASSLDWARGQYF,TGTGCCAGCAGCTTAGATTGGGCGCGAGGGCAGTACTTC
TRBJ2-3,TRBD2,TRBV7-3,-,CASSLNLRGAEDTQYF,TGTGCCAGCAGCTTAAACTTGCGGGGGGCGGAAGATACGCAGTATTTT
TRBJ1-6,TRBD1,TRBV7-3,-,CASSTGTGINSPLHF,TGTGCCAGCAGCACCGGGACAGGGATAAATTCACCCCTCCACTTT
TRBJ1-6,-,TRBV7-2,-,CASSLDLDRHNSPLHF,TGTGCCAGCAGCTTAGACCTAGACAGACACAATTCACCCCTCCACTTT
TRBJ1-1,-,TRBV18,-,CASSTSVDTEAFF,TGTGCCAGCTCCACCTCTGTGGACACTGAAGCTTTCTTT
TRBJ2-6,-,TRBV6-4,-,CASSTDGGSGANVLTF,TGTGCCAGCAGTACCGACGGGGGATCTGGGGCCAACGTCCTGACTTTC
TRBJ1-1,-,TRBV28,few,CATLSGGNTEAFF,TGTGCCACCCTGTCGGGGGGGAACACTGAAGCTTTCTTT
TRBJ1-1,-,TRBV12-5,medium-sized,CASGLVLEAFF,TGTGCTAGTGGTTTGGTACTTGAAGCTTTCTTT
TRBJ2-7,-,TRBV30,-,CAWPVEDYEQYF,TGTGCCTGGCCCGTGGAGGACTACGAGCAGTACTTC
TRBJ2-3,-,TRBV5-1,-,CASTQGGGTDTQYF,TGCGCCAGCACCCAAGGCGGGGGCACAGATACGCAGTATTTT
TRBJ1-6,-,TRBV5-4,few,CASSPRTGDNSPLHF,TGTGCCAGCAGTCCCCGGACGGGAGATAATTCACCCCTCCACTTT
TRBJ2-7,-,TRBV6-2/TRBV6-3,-,CASSYSWVSDEQYF,TGTGCCAGCAGTTACTCGTGGGTTTCGGACGAGCAGTACTTC
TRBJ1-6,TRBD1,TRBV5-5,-,CASSPGQGAWVRSPLHF,TGTGCCAGCAGCCCGGGACAGGGGGCGTGGGTTAGGTCACCCCTCCACTTT
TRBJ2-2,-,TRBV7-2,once,CASSLSPDIGELFF,TGTGCCAGCAGCTTATCCCCCGACATCGGGGAGCTGTTTTTT
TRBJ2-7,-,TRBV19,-,CASSPGATTYEQYF,TGTGCCAGTAGTCCTGGGGCGACGACCTACGAGCAGTACTTC
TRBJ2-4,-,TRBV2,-,CASSPRLTEDKNIQYF,TGTGCCAGCAGCCCACGACTCACAGAGGACAAAAACATTCAGTACTTC
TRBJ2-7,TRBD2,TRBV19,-,CASSAQLGTSSYEQYF,TGTGCCAGTAGTGCACAGCTTGGGACTAGCTCTTACGAGCAGTACTTC
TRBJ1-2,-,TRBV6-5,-,CASSPSDAGGNGYTF,TGTGCCAGCAGTCCCTCAGATGCTGGGGGCAATGGCTACACCTTC
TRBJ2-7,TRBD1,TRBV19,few,CASSPGTGVEQYF,TGTGCCAGTAGCCCCGGGACAGGGGTCGAGCAGTACTTC